This T cell receptor beta chain was identified during a study of beta chain features in type 1 diabetes. Study results and limitations: Type 1 diabetes patients had moderately but significantly shorter TCRB CDR3s in all four CD4+ subsets. Among type 1 diabetes patients, VDJ junctions had fewer insertions and more deletions. Patients' naive, central memory and regulatory TCRB repertoires appeared more alike than those of healthy donors.

V was cut by 7 bases and J by 0 bases, with 22 bases left in between. Germline CDR1 and CDR2: SQVTM and ANQGSEA. The CDR3 totals 17 residues. All of the isolated RNA was reverse transcribed, so expressed TCRB transcripts were sequenced. Read counts averaged approximately 3.5 million for samples of naive, central memory and regulatory T cells. Repertoires were generated with immunoSEQ multiplex PCR, while TCRdb's copy carries only in-frame clones and drops some. The data hold roughly 330,000 clones, with less than 15% observed a single time. Purity of each sorted population was above 98%. This clone was recorded a few times. Antigen: not known.

The source material was naive CD4+ T cells from blood. The TCR originated in a woman in her late teens or twenties with type 1 diabetes. This rearrangement joins TRBV29-1 to TRBJ2-1; TRBD1 might be the D (6 bases). The CDR3 sequence is CSATAAGGQSSYNEQFF. The DNA for the CDR3 is TGCAGCGCGACGGCGGCCGGCGGACAGTCCTCCTACAATGAGCAGTTCTTC.